This T cell receptor beta chain was obtained from a study (dated by TCRdb to 2016 to 2017). V is pruned by 3 bases and J by 11 bases, leaving 5 bases of the junction without a gene match. The CDR3 sequence holds 12 residues, the cysteine and phenylalanine included. The CDR3 DNA has 36 bases and is translated from base 1. In this sample, this clonotype turned up many times. The antigen it binds to is not known. The input lacks base qualities; no much larger clone sits a single base away. Library method: RT-PCR. For sequencing, an Illumina MiSeq was employed. TCRdb ran its own pipeline on the public reads, namely fastp trimming at Q25 and MiXCR clone calling, and kept in-frame beta chains. Rows are unified per CDR3 protein, each entry keeping the most common DNA and genes. The sample profile shows about 680,000 distinct CDR3 sequences; 11% to 15% of them were found once. Clones ranked in the top ten supply 3.6% of the sample.

The TCR comes from a female donor in good health, serving as a healthy control. The rearranged chain carries TRBV12-3 or TRBV12-4 and TRBJ1-1, with 8 bases in between that match TRBD1. The specimen was memory CD4+ T cells from blood. The CDR3 region has the sequence CASSFRGRGAFF. The bases are TGTGCCAGCAGTTTCAGGGGGCGCGGTGCTTTCTTT.